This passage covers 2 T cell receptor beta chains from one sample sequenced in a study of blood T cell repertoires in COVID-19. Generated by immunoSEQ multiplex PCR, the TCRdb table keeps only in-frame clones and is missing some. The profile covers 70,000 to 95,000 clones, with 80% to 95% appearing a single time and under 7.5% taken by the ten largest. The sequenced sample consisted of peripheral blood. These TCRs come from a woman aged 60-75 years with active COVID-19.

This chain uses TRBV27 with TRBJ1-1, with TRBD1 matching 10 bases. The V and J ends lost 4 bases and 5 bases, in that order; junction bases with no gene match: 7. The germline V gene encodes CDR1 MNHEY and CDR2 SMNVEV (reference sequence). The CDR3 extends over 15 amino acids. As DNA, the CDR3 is TGTGCCAGCAGTTCAACCGGGACAGGGGTTACTGAAGCTTTCTTT. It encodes CASSSTGTGVTEAFF.

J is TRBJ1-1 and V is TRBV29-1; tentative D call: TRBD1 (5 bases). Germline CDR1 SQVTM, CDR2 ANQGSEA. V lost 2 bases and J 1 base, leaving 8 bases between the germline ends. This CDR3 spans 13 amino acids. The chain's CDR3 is CSVESGANTEAFF. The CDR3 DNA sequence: TGCAGCGTTGAATCTGGGGCGAACACTGAAGCTTTCTTT. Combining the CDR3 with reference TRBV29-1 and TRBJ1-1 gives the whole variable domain SAVISQKPSRDICQRGTSLTIQCQVDSQVTMMFWYRQQPGQSLTLIATANQGSEATYESGFVIDKFPISRPNLTFSTLTVSNMSPEDSSIYLCSVESGANTEAFFGQGTRLTVV.